This T cell receptor (beta chain) was recorded in a study of CD4 T cells in relation to SARS-CoV-2 and coronaviruses. Study context: TCR beta CDR3s were sequenced after approximately ten-day antigen culture of PBMCs.

Trimming took off 2 bases at V and 8 bases at J, with 12 bases between the two ends. CDR1 SNHLY and CDR2 FYNNEI come from the germline V gene. The CDR3 totals 14 residues. Produced via immunoSEQ multiplex PCR; TCRdb's table is partial and in-frame only. This sample has about 43,000 clones; roughly 87% occur once, and the top ten carry more than 1.3%. This clone was seen a single time. The antigen remains unidentified. CD4 enrichment then naive enrichment separated naive from memory CD4+ cells. The receptor was isolated from an adult with COVID-19. The chain recombines TRBV2 with TRBJ1-4; possibly TRBD1 for D (5 bases). The sequenced sample was naive CD4+ T cells from PBMCs, cultured in vitro. Subset denoted: naive CD4+ T cells isolated by negative enrichment. CDR3: CASSEQGSGEKLFF. DNA for the CDR3: TGTGCCAGCAGTGAACAGGGTAGCGGCGAAAAACTGTTTTTT.